This T cell receptor (beta chain) was captured by sequencing in a study of blood T cells in healthy people across ages. General observations from the study: Nothing was known about donor CMV status, and this possibly confounded expanded clonotype changes.

A sample-barcoded 5' primer and a J-beta primer mix were used in a second PCR of roughly 6 to 11 cycles. MiXCR was run by TCRdb on the 5' RACE reads, yielding one entry per CDR3 protein. Of approximately 1,100,000 distinct CDR3 sequences in the sample, 40% to 45% were seen once. Germline CDR1 is SGHRS and CDR2 is YFSETQ. This CDR3 is built from 19 residues. Deletions cut 2 bases from V and 0 bases from J, with 20 bases between. Note on this clonotype: What it recognizes is unknown.

Isolating PBMCs gave at least 6 million of these cells per sample. The TCR comes from a woman aged 60-70 years in good health. V gene TRBV5-1 combines with J gene TRBJ1-4; no definite D call. Sequencing was performed on blood. CDR3 in amino acids: CASSFNSHFETTTNEKLFF. The CDR3 DNA sequence: TGCGCCAGCAGCTTCAACTCTCACTTCGAGACAACAACTAATGAAAAACTGTTTTTT.